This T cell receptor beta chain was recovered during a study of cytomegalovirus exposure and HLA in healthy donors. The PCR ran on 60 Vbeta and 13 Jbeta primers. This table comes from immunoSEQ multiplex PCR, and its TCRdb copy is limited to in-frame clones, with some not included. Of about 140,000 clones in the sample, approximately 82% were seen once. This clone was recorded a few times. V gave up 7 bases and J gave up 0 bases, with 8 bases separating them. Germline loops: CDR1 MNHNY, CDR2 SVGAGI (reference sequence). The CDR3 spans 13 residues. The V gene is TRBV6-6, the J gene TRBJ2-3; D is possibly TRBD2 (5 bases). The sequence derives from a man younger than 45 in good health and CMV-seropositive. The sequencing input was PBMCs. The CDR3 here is CASNRGSTDTQYF. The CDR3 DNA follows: TGTGCCAGCAACCGCGGGAGCACAGATACGCAGTATTTT.